The 15 T cell receptor beta chains below were found in one sample sequenced in a study of T cell repertoires in cytomegalovirus infection. What these receptors recognize is not known. TCRdb re-analysed the reads in MiXCR, keeping a single row per CDR3 protein. The sample has tens of thousands of distinct CDR3 sequences, 20% to 30% seen once; the top ten hold about 50%. The specimen was CD8+ T cells from cultured PBMCs, collected from culture after CMV antigen stimulation. The source is a human donor in good health (CMV status not recorded). Some clones in this sample may be carry-over from other donors' samples.

V and J are TRBV3-1 and TRBJ2-5; the D gene is possibly TRBD2 (6 bases). Germline V gene sequence: CDR1 LGHDT, CDR2 YNNKEL (reference sequence). The CDR3 is 20 residues long. Between the trimmed V and J ends, which lost 0 bases and 0 bases, there was a span of 23 bases. CDR3 amino acids: CASSQDFEGFAGWYQETQYF. The CDR3 nucleotides are TGTGCCAGCAGCCAAGATTTCGAGGGCTTCGCGGGGTGGTACCAAGAGACCCAGTACTTC.

This clonotype was found many times. V is TRBV7-9 and J is TRBJ2-5; maybe TRBD1 (5 bases). The CDR3 consists of 15 residues. The V and J ends lost 3 bases and 1 base respectively, with 12 bases between them. Germline V gene data show CDR1 as SEHNR and CDR2 as FQNEAQ (reference sequence). For the CDR3, the DNA is TGTGCCAGCAGCTTTGGTCCTGGGGCCCAAGAGACCCAGTACTTC. Residues: CASSFGPGAQETQYF.

This clonotype has ten or more counts. The rearrangement uses TRBV7-2 and TRBJ1-5, with D tentatively TRBD1 (6 bases). CDR1 is SGHTA and CDR2 is FQGNSA in the germline V gene. This CDR3 spans 15 amino acids. Trimming left V 1 base short and J 0 bases short, with 7 bases between. The CDR3 DNA sequence: TGTGCCAGCAGCTTAGAACAGGGTAGCAATCAGCCCCAGCATTTT. It is translated as CASSLEQGSNQPQHF.

About this clonotype: The germline gene is not matched at one end of the junction; a read error may be the cause. The chain is built from TRBV20-1 and TRBJ2-1, with TRBD2 identical over 12 bases. The CDR3 consists of 20 residues. Germline V gene sequence: CDR1 DFQATT, CDR2 SNEGSKA (reference sequence). The CDR3 is CSARDPGLAGGSLSYDEQFF. In DNA form, the CDR3 reads TGCAGTGCTAGAGATCCTGGGCTAGCGGGAGGGTCCTTGTCCTACGATGAGCAGTTCTTC.

In its sample, this clonotype was seen a few times. V gene TRBV19 combines with J gene TRBJ2-5; 7 bases map to TRBD1. CDR3 length: 15 residues. The V gene's germline CDR1 is LNHDA and CDR2 SQIVND (reference sequence). Losses at the gene ends were 10 bases for V and 5 bases for J; bases not matched to a gene: 16. The chain's CDR3 is CATSRGGAGGETQYF. The CDR3 DNA sequence: TGTGCCACGAGTCGAGGGGGCGCAGGTGGGGAGACCCAGTACTTC.

Only a few counts were recorded for this clonotype. The chain couples TRBV6-5 to TRBJ2-3, with D unclear. V was cut by 2 bases and J by 0 bases, with 15 bases left in between. Germline V gene data show CDR1 as MNHEY and CDR2 as SVGAGI. The CDR3 is made up of 17 amino acids. The CDR3 sequence is CASSYVGGRYSTDTQYF. CDR3 in DNA: TGTGCCAGCAGTTACGTCGGCGGAAGATATAGCACAGATACGCAGTATTTT.

The genes are TRBV9 and TRBJ2-7; D unclear. Germline V lookup: CDR1 SGDLS, CDR2 YYNGEE. CDR3 length: 13 residues. The V gene lost 0 bases and the J gene lost 7 bases, with 11 bases spanning the gap. For the CDR3, the DNA is TGTGCCAGCAGCGTAGAACCTGGATGGGAGCAGTACTTC. Encoded protein: CASSVEPGWEQYF.

This clonotype was detected ten times or more. The CDR3 DNA follows: TGTGCCAGCAGCGGCAAAAGGGGGCTAGCGGGATTCTACGAGCAGTACTTC. Protein sequence: CASSGKRGLAGFYEQYF. The V and J genes are TRBV7-9 and TRBJ2-7, with 9 bases identical to TRBD2. Germline loops: CDR1 SEHNR, CDR2 FQNEAQ (reference sequence). V trimming: 5 bases; J trimming: 3 bases; junction bases outside the gene matches: 14. The CDR3 consists of 17 residues.

This sequence joins TRBV7-6 and TRBJ1-1; D not resolved. Germline V gives CDR1 SGHVS, CDR2 FNYEAQ. The V end was cut by 7 bases, the J end by 2 bases, with 14 bases between. This CDR3 has 14 residues. As DNA, the CDR3 is TGTGCCAGCACCTCCACGACACAAAACACTGAAGCTTTCTTT. It is translated as CASTSTTQNTEAFF.

The chain recombines TRBV27 with TRBJ2-1; no firm D call. CDR1 is MNHEY and CDR2 is SMNVEV in the germline V gene (reference sequence). V was cut by 0 bases and J by 0 bases, with 9 bases left in between. CDR3 length: 16 amino acids. The CDR3 bases are TGTGCCAGCAGTTTATCTCACCCCAGCTCCTACAATGAGCAGTTCTTC. As protein: CASSLSHPSSYNEQFF.

The sample holds a few counts of this clonotype. The chain has TRBV7-8 and TRBJ1-2, with TRBD1 identical over 8 bases. Unmatched junction bases numbered 3, after V lost 0 bases and J lost 3 bases. CDR3 length equals 15 residues. Per the germline V gene, CDR1 is SGHVS and CDR2 is FQNEAQ. CDR3 sequence reads: CASSLAATGDYGYTF. The CDR3 nucleotides read TGTGCCAGCAGCTTAGCTGCGACAGGGGACTATGGCTACACCTTC.

The gene calls are TRBV11-2 and TRBJ2-1; TRBD2 agrees at 10 bases. The CDR3 has 16 residues. The ends lost 3 bases at V and 4 bases at J; junction bases unmatched: 6. CDR1 SGHAT and CDR2 FQNNGV come from the germline V gene. The CDR3 DNA reads TGTGCCAGCAGCTTCCTAGCGGGGGCTAAATACAATGAGCAGTTCTTC. It translates to CASSFLAGAKYNEQFF.

This clonotype has a count of ten or more. V is TRBV12-3 or TRBV12-4 and J is TRBJ1-1; weak D call: TRBD1 (5 bases). V was cut by 1 base and J by 4 bases, with 13 bases left in between. CDR3 length equals 15 residues. Here the CDR3 DNA reads TGTGCCAGCAGTTTAGAATTTGGGGGAACCACTGAAGCTTTCTTT. Its protein product is CASSLEFGGTTEAFF.

This rearrangement joins TRBV6-5 to TRBJ1-3; no firm D call. Trimming removed 5 bases from V and 0 bases from J, with 8 bases in between. This CDR3 contains 14 residues. CDR1 and CDR2 from the germline V gene are MNHEY and SVGAGI. CDR3 region: CASSIASSGNTIYF. DNA of the CDR3: TGTGCCAGCAGTATCGCAAGCTCTGGAAACACCATATATTTT.

About this clonotype itself: One junction end does not reproduce the germline sequence, and a read error may be involved. This chain connects TRBV7-2 to TRBJ2-5, with 11 bases aligning to TRBD1. CDR3 length: 17 residues. Per germline, CDR1 SGHTA and CDR2 FQGNSA. CDR3 amino acids: CASSPRTGGALGETRYF. CDR3 sequence (DNA): TGTGCCAGCAGCCCCAGGACAGGGGGCGCCCTGGGAGAGACCCGGTACTTC.